The clone carrying this T cell receptor beta chain has more than one count but fewer than ten. Unique molecular identifiers were used to barcode this TCRbeta library. TCRdb fed the PCR reads into MiXCR, producing one record per CDR3 protein. This table holds around 530,000 distinct CDR3 sequences, around a third found once. These data are taken from a study of T-cell reconstitution after alpha-beta-depleted transplantation in children. The sequence derives from a human donor who donated a stem cell graft to a child with aplastic anemia. The sample was PBMCs from the stem cell graft donor, taken from the stem cell graft.

CDR3 DNA: TGTGCCACCAGGAGACAGGGGCCCGAGAACACTGAAGCTTTCTTT. As protein: CATRRQGPENTEAFF. This rearrangement joins TRBV24-1 to TRBJ1-1; 8 positions match TRBD1. The CDR3 contains 15 residues. Germline V gene lookup returns CDR1 KGHDR and CDR2 SFDVKD. The V segment lost 7 bases and the J segment 1 base; nucleotides outside the gene matches: 7.